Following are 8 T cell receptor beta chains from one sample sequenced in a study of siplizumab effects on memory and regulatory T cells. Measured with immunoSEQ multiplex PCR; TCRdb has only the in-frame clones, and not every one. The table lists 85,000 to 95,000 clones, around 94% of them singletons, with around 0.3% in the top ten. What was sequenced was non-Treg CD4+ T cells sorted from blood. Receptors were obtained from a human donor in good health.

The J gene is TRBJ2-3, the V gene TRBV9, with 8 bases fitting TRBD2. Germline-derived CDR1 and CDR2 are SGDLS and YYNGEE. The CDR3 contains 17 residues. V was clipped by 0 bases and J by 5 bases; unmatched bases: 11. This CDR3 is CASSVDTTGGAKDTQYF. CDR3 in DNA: TGTGCCAGCAGCGTAGATACAACGGGGGGGGCCAAAGATACGCAGTATTTT.

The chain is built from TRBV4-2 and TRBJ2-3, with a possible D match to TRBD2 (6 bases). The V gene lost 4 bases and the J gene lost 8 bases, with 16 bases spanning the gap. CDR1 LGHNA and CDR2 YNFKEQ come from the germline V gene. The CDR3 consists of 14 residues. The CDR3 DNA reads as TGTGCCAGCAGCCGAGCCGGGGTGGAGGGTACGCAGTATTTT. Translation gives CASSRAGVEGTQYF.

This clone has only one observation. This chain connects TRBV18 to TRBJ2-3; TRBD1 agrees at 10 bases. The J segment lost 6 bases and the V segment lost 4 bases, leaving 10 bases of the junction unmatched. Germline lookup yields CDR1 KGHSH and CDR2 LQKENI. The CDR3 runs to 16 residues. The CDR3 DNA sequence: TGTGCCAGCTCACATGTGACAGGGGGCGATGGGGATACGCAGTATTTT. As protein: CASSHVTGGDGDTQYF.

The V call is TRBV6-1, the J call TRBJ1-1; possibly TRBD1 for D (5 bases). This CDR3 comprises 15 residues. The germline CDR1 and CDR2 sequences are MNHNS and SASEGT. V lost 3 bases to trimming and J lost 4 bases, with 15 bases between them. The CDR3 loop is CASSEWGLYGTEAFF. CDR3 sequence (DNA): TGTGCCAGCAGTGAGTGGGGCCTTTATGGCACTGAAGCTTTCTTT.

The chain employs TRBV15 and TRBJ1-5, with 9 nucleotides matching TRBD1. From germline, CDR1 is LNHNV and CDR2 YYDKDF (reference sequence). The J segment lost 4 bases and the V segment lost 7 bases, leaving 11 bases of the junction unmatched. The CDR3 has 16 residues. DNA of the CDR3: TGTGCCACCATCGTATCCGGGACAGGGAGTAATCAGCCCCAGCATTTT. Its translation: CATIVSGTGSNQPQHF.

The CDR3 here is CASSVDFSGNTIYF. DNA of the CDR3: TGTGCCAGCAGCGTAGACTTCTCTGGAAACACCATATATTTT. This rearrangement joins TRBV9 to TRBJ1-3; D is unresolved. CDR1 and CDR2 (germline): SGDLS, YYNGEE. The germline V and J ends were trimmed by 0 bases and 0 bases, with 4 bases remaining between them. The CDR3 is 14 residues long.

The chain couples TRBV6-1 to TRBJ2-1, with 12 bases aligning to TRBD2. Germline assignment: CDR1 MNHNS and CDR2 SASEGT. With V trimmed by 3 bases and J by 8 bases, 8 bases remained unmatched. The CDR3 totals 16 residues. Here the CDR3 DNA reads TGTGCCAGCAGTGATGGAACTAGCGGGAGGACTTATGAGCAGTTCTTC. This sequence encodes CASSDGTSGRTYEQFF.

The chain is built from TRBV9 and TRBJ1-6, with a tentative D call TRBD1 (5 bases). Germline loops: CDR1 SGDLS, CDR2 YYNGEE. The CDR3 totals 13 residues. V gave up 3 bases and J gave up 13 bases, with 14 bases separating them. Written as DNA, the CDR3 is TGTGCCAGCAGCGCCGGGACTTCAAGGCCCCTCCACTTT. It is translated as CASSAGTSRPLHF.